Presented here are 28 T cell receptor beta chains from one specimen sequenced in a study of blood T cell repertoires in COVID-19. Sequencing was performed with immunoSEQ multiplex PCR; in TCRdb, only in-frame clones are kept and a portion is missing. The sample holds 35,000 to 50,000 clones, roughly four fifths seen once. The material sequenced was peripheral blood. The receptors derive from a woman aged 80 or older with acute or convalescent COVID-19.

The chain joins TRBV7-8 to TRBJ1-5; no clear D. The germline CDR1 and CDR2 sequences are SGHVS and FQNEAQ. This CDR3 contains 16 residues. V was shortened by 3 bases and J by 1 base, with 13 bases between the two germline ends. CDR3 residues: CASSFSRTKSNQPQHF. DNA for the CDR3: TGTGCCAGCAGCTTTTCGAGAACCAAAAGCAATCAGCCCCAGCATTTT.

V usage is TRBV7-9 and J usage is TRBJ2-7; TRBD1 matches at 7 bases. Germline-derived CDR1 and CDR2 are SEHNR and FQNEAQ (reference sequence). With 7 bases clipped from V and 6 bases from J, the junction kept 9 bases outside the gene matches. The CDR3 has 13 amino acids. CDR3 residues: CASTTGAGVEQYF. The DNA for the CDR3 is TGTGCCAGCACCACAGGGGCCGGCGTCGAGCAGTACTTC.

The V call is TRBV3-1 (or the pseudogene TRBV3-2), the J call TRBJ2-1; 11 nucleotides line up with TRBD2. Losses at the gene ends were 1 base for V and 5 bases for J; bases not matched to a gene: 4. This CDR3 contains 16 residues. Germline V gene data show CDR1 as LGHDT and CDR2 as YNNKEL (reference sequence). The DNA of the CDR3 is TGTGCCAGCAGCCAAGTCCTAGCGGGGGGACACAATGAGCAGTTCTTC. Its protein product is CASSQVLAGGHNEQFF.

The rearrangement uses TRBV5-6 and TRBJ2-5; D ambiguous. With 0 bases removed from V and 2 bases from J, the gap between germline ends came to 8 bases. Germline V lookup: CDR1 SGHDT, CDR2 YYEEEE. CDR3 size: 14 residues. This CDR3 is CASSLDSFQETQYF. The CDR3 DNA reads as TGTGCCAGCAGCTTGGACAGTTTTCAAGAGACCCAGTACTTC.

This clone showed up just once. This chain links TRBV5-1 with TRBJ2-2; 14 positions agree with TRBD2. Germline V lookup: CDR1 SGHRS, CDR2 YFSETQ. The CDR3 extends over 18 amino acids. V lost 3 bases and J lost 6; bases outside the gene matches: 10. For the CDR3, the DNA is TGCGCCAGCAGCTCCCCCTACGAGACTAGCGGGGGGGCCGGGGAGCTGTTTTTT. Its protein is CASSSPYETSGGAGELFF.

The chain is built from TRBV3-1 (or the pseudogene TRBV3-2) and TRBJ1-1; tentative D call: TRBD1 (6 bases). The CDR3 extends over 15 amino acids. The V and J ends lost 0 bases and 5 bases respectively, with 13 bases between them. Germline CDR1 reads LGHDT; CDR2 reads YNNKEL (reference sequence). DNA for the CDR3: TGTGCCAGCAGCCAAGATAACCAGGGGAGTACTGAAGCTTTCTTT. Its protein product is CASSQDNQGSTEAFF.

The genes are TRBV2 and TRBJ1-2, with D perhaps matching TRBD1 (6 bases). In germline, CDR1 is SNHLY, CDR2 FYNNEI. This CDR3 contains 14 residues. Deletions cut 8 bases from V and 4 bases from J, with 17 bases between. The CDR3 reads CASFRGGRAYGYTF. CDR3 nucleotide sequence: TGTGCCAGCTTCCGAGGGGGTAGGGCCTATGGCTACACCTTC.

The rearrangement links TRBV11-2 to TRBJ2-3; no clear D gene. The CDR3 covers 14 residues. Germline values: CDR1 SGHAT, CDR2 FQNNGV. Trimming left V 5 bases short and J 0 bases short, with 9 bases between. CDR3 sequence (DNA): TGTGCCAGCAGCCAGAACCCTAGCACAGATACGCAGTATTTT. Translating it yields CASSQNPSTDTQYF. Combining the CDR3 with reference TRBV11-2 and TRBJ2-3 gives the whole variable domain EAGVAQSPRYKIIEKRQSVAFWCNPISGHATLYWYQQILGQGPKLLIQFQNNGVVDDSQLPKDRFSAERLKGVDSTLKIQPAKLEDSAVYLCASSQNPSTDTQYFGPGTRLTVL.

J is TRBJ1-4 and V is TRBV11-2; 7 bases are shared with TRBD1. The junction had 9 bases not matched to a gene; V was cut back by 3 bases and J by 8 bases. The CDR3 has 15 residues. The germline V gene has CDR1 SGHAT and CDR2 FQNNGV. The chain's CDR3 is CASSFVSQGSEKLFF. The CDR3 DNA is TGTGCCAGCAGCTTCGTTTCACAGGGGAGCGAAAAACTGTTTTTT.

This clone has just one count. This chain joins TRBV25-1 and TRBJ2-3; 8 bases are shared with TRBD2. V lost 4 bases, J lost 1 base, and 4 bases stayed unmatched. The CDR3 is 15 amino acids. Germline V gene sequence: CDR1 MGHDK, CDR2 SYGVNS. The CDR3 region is CASSVRREGTDTQYF. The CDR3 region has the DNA TGTGCCAGCAGTGTCCGGCGGGAGGGCACAGATACGCAGTATTTT.

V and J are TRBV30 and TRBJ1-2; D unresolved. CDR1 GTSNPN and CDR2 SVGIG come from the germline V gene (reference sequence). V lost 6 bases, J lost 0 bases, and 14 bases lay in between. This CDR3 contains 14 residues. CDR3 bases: TGTGCCTGTATAACACACGACTCTAACTATGGCTACACCTTC. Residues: CACITHDSNYGYTF.

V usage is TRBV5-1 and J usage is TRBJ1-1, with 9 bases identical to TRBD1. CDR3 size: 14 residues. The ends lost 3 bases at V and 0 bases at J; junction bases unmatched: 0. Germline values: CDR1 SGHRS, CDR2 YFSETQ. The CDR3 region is CASSWTGVNTEAFF. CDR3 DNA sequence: TGCGCCAGCAGCTGGACAGGGGTGAACACTGAAGCTTTCTTT.

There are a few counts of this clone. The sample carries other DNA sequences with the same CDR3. For the CDR3, the DNA is TGTGCCAGTAGTTCGGGACAGGGGATTTCACCCCTCCACTTT. This sequence encodes CASSSGQGISPLHF. This chain links TRBV19 with TRBJ1-6; TRBD1 aligns across 10 bases. V shed 5 bases and J 9 bases; nucleotides not matched to a gene: 4. This CDR3 is built from 14 residues. Germline V CDR1 and CDR2: LNHDA, SQIVND (reference sequence).

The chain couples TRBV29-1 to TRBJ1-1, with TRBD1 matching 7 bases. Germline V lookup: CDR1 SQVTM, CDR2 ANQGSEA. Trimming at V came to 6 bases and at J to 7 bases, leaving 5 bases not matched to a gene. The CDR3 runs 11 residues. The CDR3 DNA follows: TGCAGCGTCCGACAGGGCCTTGAAGCTTTCTTT. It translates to CSVRQGLEAFF.

The CDR3 DNA is TGTGCCAGCAGCCGGGACAGGGTGGGCGGGGAGCTGTTTTTT. Its translation is CASSRDRVGGELFF. The V and J genes are TRBV6-5 and TRBJ2-2; TRBD1 matches at 9 bases. Germline assignment: CDR1 MNHEY and CDR2 SVGAGI. The ends lost 6 bases at V and 7 bases at J; junction bases unmatched: 6. This CDR3 contains 14 residues.

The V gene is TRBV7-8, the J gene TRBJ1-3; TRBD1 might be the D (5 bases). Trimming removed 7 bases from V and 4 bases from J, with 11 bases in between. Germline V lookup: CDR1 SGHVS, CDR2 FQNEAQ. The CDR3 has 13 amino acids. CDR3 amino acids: CASTQGLGNTIYF. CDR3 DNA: TGTGCCAGCACCCAGGGTCTGGGAAACACCATATATTTT. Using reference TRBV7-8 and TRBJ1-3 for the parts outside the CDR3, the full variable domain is GAGVSQSPRYKVAKRGQDVALRCDPISGHVSLFWYQQALGQGPEFLTYFQNEAQLDKSGLPSDRFFAERPEGSVSTLKIQRTQQEDSAVYLCASTQGLGNTIYFGEGSWLTVV.

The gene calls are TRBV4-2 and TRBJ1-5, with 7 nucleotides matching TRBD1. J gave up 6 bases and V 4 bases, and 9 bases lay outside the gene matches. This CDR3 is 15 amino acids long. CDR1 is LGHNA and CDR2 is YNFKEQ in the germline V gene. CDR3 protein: CASSPAGGSVQPQHF. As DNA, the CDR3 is TGTGCCAGCAGCCCAGCAGGGGGGTCTGTTCAGCCCCAGCATTTT.

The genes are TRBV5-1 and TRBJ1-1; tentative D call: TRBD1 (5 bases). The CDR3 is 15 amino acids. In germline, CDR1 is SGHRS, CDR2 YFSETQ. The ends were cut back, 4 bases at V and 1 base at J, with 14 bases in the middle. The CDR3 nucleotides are TGCGCCAGCAGCCCGTCACAGGAGGGGAACACTGAAGCTTTCTTT. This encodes CASSPSQEGNTEAFF.

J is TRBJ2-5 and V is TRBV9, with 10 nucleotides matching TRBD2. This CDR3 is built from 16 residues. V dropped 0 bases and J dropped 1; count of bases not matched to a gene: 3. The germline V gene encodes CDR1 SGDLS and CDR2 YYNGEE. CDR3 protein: CASSVDSSGGQETQYF. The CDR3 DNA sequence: TGTGCCAGCAGCGTAGACTCTAGCGGGGGCCAAGAGACCCAGTACTTC.

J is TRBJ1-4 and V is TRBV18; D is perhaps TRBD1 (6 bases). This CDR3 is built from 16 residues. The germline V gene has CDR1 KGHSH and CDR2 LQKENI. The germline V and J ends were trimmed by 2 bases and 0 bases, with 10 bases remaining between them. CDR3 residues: CASSPRDNPTNEKLFF. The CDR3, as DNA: TGTGCCAGCTCACCAAGGGACAATCCAACTAATGAAAAACTGTTTTTT.

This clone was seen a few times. In DNA, the CDR3 is TGTGCCAGCAGCTTGTCGGATTCACCCCTCCACTTT. Amino acids: CASSLSDSPLHF. The chain couples TRBV5-4 to TRBJ1-6; D ambiguous. CDR1 SGHNT and CDR2 YYREEE come from the germline V gene (reference sequence). The CDR3 is 12 amino acids. Trimming shortened V by 1 base and J by 8 bases, and 4 bases separated the two germline ends.

CDR3 amino acids: CASSSEWSAPQHF. In DNA form, the CDR3 reads TGTGCCAGCAGTTCGGAGTGGAGCGCGCCCCAGCATTTT. The chain joins TRBV12-3 or TRBV12-4 to TRBJ1-5; D is ambiguous. V shed 4 bases and J shed 9 bases, with 13 bases lying between them. The CDR3 consists of 13 residues.

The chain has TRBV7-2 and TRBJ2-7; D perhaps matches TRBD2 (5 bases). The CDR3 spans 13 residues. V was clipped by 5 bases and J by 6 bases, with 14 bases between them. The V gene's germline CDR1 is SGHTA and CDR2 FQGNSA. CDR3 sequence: CASSSLGVVEQYF. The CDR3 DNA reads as TGTGCCAGCAGCAGCTTGGGAGTTGTCGAGCAGTACTTC.

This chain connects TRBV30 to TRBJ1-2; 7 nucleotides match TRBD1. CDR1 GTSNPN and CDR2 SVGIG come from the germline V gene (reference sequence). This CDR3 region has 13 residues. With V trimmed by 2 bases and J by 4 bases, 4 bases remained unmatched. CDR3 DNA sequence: TGTGCCTGGAGTCCCGGGACAGCCTATGGCTACACCTTC. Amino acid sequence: CAWSPGTAYGYTF. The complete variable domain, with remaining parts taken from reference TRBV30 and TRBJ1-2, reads SQTIHQWPATLVQPVGSPLSLECTVEGTSNPNLYWYRQAAGRGLQLLFYSVGIGQISSEVPQNLSASRPQDRQFILSSKKLLLSDSGFYLCAWSPGTAYGYTFGSGTRLTVV.

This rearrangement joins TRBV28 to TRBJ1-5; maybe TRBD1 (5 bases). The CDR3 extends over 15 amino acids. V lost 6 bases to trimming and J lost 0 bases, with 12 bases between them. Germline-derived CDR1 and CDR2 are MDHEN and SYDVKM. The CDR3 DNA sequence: TGTGCCAGCAGGCCGGGACTGTTTAGCAATCAGCCCCAGCATTTT. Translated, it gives CASRPGLFSNQPQHF.

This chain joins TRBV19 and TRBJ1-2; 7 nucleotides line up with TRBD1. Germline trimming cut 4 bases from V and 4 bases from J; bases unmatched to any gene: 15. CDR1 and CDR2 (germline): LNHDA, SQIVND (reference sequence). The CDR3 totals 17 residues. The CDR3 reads CASSTSRTGLISYGYTF. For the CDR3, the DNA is TGTGCCAGTAGTACCTCCCGGACAGGCCTAATCTCCTATGGCTACACCTTC.

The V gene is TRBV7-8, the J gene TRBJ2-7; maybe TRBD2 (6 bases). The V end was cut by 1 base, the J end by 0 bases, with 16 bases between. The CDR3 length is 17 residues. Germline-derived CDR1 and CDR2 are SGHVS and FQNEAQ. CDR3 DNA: TGTGCCAGCAGCTTAGAGGCCCGGGGGTCCCTCTCCTACGAGCAGTACTTC. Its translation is CASSLEARGSLSYEQYF.

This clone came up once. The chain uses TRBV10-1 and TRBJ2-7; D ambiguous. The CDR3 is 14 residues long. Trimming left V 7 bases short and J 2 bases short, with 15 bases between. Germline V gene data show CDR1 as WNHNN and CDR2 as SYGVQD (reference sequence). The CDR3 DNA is TGCGCCAGCACCCCCGAGGCAGATACCTACGAGCAGTACTTC. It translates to CASTPEADTYEQYF.